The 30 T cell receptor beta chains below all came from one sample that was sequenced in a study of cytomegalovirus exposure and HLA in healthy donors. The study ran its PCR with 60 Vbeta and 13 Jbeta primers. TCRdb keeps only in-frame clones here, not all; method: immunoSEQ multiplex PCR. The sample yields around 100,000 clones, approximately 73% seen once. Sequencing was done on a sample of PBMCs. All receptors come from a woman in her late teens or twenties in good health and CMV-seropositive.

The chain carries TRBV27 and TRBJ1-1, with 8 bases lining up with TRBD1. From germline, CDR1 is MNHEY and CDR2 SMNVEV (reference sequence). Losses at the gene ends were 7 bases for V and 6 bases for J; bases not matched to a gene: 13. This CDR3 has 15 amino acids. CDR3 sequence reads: CASTPADRVNSEAFF. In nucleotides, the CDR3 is TGTGCCAGCACCCCGGCGGACAGGGTAAATTCTGAAGCTTTCTTT.

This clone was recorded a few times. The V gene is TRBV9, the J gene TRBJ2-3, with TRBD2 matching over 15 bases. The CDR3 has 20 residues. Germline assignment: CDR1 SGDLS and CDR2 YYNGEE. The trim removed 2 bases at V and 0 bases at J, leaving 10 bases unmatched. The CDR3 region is CASSVTPGLAGGRSTDTQYF. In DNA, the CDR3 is TGTGCCAGCAGCGTGACGCCGGGACTAGCGGGGGGCCGAAGCACAGATACGCAGTATTTT.

The DNA of the CDR3 is TGTGCCAGCAGCCCCGGGGGGACAGGGACCTACGAGCAGTACTTC. This codes for CASSPGGTGTYEQYF. V is TRBV9 and J is TRBJ2-7; 9 bases align to TRBD1. The CDR3 sequence is 15 residues long. Germline V gene data show CDR1 as SGDLS and CDR2 as YYNGEE. J lost 2 bases, V lost 4 bases, and 7 bases had no gene match.

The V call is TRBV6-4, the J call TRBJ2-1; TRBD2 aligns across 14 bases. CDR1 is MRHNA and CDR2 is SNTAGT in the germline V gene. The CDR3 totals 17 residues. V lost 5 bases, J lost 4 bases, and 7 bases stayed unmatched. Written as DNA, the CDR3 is TGTGCCAGCAGTCTAGACGGGACTAGCGGGGGTTACAATGAGCAGTTCTTC. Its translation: CASSLDGTSGGYNEQFF.

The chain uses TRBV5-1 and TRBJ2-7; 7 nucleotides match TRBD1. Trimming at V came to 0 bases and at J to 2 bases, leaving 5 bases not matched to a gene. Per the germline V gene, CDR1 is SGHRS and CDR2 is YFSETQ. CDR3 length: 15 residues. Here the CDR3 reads CASSLAGDSAYEQYF. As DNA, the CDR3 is TGCGCCAGCAGCTTGGCCGGGGACAGTGCCTACGAGCAGTACTTC.

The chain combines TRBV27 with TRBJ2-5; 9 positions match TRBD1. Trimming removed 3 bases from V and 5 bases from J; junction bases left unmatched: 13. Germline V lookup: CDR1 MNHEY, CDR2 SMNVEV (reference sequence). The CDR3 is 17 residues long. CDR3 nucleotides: TGTGCCAGCAGTTTTCGGAACAAGGACAGGGGTAGGGAGACCCAGTACTTC. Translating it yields CASSFRNKDRGRETQYF.

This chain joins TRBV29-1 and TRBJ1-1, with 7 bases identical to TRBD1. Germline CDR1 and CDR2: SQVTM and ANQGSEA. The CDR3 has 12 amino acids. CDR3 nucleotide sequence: TGCGCCCCCGGGACAGTGAACACTGAAGCTTTCTTT. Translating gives CAPGTVNTEAFF.

This chain's CDR3 is CASSPGGAGNTIYF. DNA for the CDR3: TGCGCCAGCAGCCCCGGGGGGGCTGGAAACACCATATATTTT. The chain combines TRBV5-1 with TRBJ1-3, with a possible D match to TRBD1 (5 bases). CDR1 and CDR2 (germline): SGHRS, YFSETQ. CDR3 length: 14 residues. With 4 bases removed from V and 2 bases from J, the gap between germline ends came to 10 bases.

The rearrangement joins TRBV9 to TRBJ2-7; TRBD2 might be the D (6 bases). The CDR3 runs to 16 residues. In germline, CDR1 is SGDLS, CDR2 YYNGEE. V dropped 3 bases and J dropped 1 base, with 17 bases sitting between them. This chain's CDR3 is CASSAEDGSRSYEQYF. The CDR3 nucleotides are TGTGCCAGCAGCGCGGAAGACGGGAGTCGGTCCTACGAGCAGTACTTC.

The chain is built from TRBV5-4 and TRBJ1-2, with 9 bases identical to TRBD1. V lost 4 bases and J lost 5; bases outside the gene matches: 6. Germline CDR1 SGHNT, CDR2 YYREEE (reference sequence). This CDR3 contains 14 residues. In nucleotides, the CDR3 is TGTGCCAGCAGCCAAGACAGGGGGTTGTATGGCTACACCTTC. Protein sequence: CASSQDRGLYGYTF.

CDR3 sequence: CASSYSEGGGTDTQYF. The CDR3 DNA reads as TGTGCCAGCAGTTACTCCGAGGGAGGTGGGACAGATACGCAGTATTTT. The chain employs TRBV6-5 and TRBJ2-3; D is perhaps TRBD2 (6 bases). V was pared by 0 bases and J by 3 bases, with 13 bases between. Germline V lookup: CDR1 MNHEY, CDR2 SVGAGI. CDR3 length equals 16 residues.

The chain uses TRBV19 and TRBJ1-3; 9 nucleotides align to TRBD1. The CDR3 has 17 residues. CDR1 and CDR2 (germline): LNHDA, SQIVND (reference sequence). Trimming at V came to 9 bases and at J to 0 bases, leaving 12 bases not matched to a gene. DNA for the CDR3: TGTGCCAGCAGTTGGATGGGACAGGGTATCTCTGGAAACACCATATATTTT. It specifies CASSWMGQGISGNTIYF.

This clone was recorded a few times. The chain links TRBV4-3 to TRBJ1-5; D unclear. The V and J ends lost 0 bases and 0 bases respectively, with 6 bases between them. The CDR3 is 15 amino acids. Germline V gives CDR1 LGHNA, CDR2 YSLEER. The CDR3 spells CASSQDGLSNQPQHF. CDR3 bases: TGCGCCAGCAGCCAAGATGGGCTTAGCAATCAGCCCCAGCATTTT.

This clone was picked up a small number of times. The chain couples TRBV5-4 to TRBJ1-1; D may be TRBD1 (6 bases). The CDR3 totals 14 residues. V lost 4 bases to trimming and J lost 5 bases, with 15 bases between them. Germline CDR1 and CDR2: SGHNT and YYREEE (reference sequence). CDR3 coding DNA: TGTGCCAGCAGCCGAACACAGGGATTAACTGAAGCTTTCTTT. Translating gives CASSRTQGLTEAFF.

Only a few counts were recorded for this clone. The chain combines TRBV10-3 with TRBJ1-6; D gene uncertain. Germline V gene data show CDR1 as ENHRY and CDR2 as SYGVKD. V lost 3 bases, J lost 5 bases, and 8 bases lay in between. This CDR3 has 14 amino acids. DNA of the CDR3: TGTGCCATCAGTGACCACGGTGATAATTCACCCCTCCACTTT. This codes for CAISDHGDNSPLHF.

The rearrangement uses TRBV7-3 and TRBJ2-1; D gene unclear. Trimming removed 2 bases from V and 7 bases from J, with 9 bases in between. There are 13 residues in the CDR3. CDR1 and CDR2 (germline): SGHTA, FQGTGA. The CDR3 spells CASSLYVENEQFF. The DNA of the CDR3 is TGTGCCAGCAGCTTATATGTGGAGAATGAGCAGTTCTTC. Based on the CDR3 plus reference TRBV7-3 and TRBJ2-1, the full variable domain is GAGVSQTPSNKVTEKGKYVELRCDPISGHTALYWYRQSLGQGPEFLIYFQGTGAADDSGLPNDRFFAVRPEGSVSTLKIQRTERGDSAVYLCASSLYVENEQFFGPGTRLTVL.

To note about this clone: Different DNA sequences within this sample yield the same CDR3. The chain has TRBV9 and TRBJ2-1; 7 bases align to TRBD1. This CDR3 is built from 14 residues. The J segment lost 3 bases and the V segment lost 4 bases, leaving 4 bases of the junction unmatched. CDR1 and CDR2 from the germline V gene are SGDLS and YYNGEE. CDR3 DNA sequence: TGTGCCAGCAGCCCACAGGGGAACTACAATGAGCAGTTCTTC. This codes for CASSPQGNYNEQFF.

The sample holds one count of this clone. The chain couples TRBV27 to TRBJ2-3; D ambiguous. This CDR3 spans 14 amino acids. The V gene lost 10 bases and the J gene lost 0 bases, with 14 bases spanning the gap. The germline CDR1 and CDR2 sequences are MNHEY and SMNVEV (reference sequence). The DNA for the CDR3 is TGTGCCACCACTCTGTCCCCCAGCACAGATACGCAGTATTTT. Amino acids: CATTLSPSTDTQYF.

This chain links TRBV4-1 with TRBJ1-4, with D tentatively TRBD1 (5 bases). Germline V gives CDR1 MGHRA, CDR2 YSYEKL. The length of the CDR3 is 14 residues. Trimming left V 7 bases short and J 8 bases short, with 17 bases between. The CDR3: CASTGGFGGEKLFF. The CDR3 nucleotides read TGCGCCAGCACGGGGGGGTTCGGCGGGGAAAAACTGTTTTTT.

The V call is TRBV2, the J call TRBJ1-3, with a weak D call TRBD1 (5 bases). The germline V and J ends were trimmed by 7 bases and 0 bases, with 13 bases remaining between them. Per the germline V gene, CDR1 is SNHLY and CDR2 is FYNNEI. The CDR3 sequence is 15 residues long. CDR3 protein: CASTAVGGSGNTIYF. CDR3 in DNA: TGTGCCAGCACCGCCGTCGGGGGCTCTGGAAACACCATATATTTT.

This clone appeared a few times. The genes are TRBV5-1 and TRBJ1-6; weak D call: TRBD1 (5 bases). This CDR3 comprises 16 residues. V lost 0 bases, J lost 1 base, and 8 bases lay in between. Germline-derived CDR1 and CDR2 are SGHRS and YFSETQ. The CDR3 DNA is TGCGCCAGCAGCTTGGGCAGGGCTTCCTATAATTCACCCCTCCACTTT. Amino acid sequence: CASSLGRASYNSPLHF.

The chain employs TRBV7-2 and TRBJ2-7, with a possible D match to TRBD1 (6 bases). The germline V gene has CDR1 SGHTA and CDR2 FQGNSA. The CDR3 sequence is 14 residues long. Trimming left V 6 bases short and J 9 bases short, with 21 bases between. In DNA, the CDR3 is TGTGCCAGCAGTCTAGGGACATTGGAGTTCGGGCAGTACTTC. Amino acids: CASSLGTLEFGQYF. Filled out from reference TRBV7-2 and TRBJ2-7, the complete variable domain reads GAGVSQSPSNKVTEKGKDVELRCDPISGHTALYWYRQSLGQGLEFLIYFQGNSAPDKSGLPSDRFSAERTGGSVSTLTIQRTQQEDSAVYLCASSLGTLEFGQYFGPGTRLTVT.

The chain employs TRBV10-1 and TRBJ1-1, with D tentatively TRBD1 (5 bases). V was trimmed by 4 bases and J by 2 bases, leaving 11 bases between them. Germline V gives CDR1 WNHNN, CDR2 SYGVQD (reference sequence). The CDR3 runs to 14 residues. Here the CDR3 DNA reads TGCGCCAGCAGTGGGACACTTCCTAACACTGAAGCTTTCTTT. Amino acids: CASSGTLPNTEAFF.

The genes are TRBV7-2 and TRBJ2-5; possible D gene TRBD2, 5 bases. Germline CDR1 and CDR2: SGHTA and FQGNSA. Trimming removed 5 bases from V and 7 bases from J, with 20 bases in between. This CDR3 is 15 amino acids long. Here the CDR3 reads CASSRFGPGLGTQYF. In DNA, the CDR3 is TGTGCCAGCAGCCGATTCGGCCCCGGACTCGGGACCCAGTACTTC.

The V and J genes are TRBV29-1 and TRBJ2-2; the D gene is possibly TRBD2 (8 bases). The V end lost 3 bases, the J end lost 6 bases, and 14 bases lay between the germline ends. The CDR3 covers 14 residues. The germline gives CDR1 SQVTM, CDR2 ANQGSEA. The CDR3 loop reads CSVDFSGTAGELFF. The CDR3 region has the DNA TGCAGCGTTGACTTTAGCGGGACAGCCGGGGAGCTGTTTTTT.

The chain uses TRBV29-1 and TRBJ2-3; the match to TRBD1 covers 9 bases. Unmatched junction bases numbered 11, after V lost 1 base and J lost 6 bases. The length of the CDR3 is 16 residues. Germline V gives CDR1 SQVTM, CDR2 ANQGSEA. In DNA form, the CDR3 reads TGCAGCGTTGAAGGCGGGGGACAGGGTCCCACGGATACGCAGTATTTT. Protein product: CSVEGGGQGPTDTQYF.

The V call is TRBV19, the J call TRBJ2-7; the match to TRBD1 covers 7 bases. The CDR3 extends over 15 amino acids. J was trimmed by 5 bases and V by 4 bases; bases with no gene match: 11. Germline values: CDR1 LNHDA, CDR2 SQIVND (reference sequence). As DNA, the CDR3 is TGTGCCAGTAGTAAGGTCGCAGGGGGTGTCGACGAGCAGTACTTC. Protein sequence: CASSKVAGGVDEQYF.

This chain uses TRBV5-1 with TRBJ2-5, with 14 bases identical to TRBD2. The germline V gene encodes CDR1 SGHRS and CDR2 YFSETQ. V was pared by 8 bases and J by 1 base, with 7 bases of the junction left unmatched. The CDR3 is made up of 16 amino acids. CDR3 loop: CARGLAGVGIQETQYF. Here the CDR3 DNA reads TGCGCCAGGGGACTAGCGGGGGTCGGGATCCAAGAGACCCAGTACTTC.

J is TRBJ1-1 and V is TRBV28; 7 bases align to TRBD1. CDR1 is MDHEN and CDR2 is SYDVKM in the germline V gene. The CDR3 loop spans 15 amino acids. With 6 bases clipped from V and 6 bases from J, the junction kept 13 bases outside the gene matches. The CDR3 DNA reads TGTGCCAGCAGCCCCGACAGGGATTTTTCTCCTGAAGCTTTCTTT. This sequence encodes CASSPDRDFSPEAFF.

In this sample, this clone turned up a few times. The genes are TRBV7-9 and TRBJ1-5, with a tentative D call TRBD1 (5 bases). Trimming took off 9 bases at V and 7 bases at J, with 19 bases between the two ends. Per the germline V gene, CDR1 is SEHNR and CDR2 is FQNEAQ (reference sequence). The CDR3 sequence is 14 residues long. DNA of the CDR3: TGTGCCAGGGAGGGGCAGACGACCTACCAGCCCCAGCATTTT. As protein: CAREGQTTYQPQHF.